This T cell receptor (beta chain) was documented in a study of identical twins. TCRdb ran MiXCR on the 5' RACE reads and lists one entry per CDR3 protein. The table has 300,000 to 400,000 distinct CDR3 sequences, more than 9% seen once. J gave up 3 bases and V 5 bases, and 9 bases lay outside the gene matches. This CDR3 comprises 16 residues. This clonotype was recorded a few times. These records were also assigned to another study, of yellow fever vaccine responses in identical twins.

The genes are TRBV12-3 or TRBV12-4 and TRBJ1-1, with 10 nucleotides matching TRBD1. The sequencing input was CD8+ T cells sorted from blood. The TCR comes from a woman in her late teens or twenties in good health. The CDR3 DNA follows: TGTGCCAGCAGTCCTATCGACAGGGGGCTAGACACTGAAGCTTTCTTT. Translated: CASSPIDRGLDTEAFF.